One and the same sample provided the 26 T cell receptor beta chains below, sequenced in a study of OX40 agonist ivuxolimab in advanced cancers. TCRdb's table, derived via immunoSEQ multiplex PCR, lists solely in-frame clones and lacks some. The table includes fewer than 90,000 clones, about 82% detected once. Sample: CD4+ or CD8+ T cells sorted from blood, taken in a trial of the OX40 agonist ivuxolimab. The receptors stem from an adult with an advanced solid tumor such as melanoma, head and neck, liver or kidney cancer.

The J gene is TRBJ2-7, the V gene TRBV7-2; D is uncertain. V gave up 1 base and J gave up 4 bases, with 11 bases separating them. This CDR3 is 14 amino acids long. The V gene's germline CDR1 is SGHTA and CDR2 FQGNSA. CDR3 residues: CASSLEGIVYEQYF. As DNA, the CDR3 is TGTGCCAGCAGCTTAGAAGGGATCGTTTACGAGCAGTACTTC.

Concerning this clone: One end of the junction is discordant with germline, which a read error may explain. Other DNA sequences within the sample encode an identical CDR3. The chain employs TRBV27 and TRBJ1-2; maybe TRBD1 (5 bases). Germline V CDR1 and CDR2: MNHEY, SMNVEV (reference sequence). The length of the CDR3 is 17 residues. CDR3 residues: CASSRAGTGMTNYGYTF. The DNA for the CDR3 is TGTGCTAGCAGTAGGGCAGGAACAGGCATGACTAACTATGGCTACACCTTC.

In the case of this clone: It is unclear where the CDR3 begins or ends on the DNA, so no DNA is shown, and the CDR3 is as TCRdb lists it. The chain uses TRBV20-1 and TRBJ1-2; the table calls TRBD1, which could not be checked here. From its first to its last residue, the CDR3 has 11 amino acids. Per germline, CDR1 DFQATT and CDR2 SNEGSKA (reference sequence). The CDR3 is CSAGTGYGCTF.

The chain links TRBV11-2 to TRBJ2-7; D uncertain. Germline values: CDR1 SGHAT, CDR2 FQNNGV. The CDR3 has 13 residues. Trimming cost V 8 bases and J 0 bases, with 11 bases left between them. CDR3 region: CASGRAASYEQYF. The CDR3 bases are TGTGCCAGCGGACGGGCGGCCTCCTACGAGCAGTACTTC.

Remarks on this clone: Relative to the germline gene, one junction end is altered; a read error may explain this. The chain joins TRBV18 to TRBJ1-4, with 9 positions matching TRBD1. Germline V gene lookup returns CDR1 KGHSH and CDR2 LQKENI. The CDR3 consists of 14 residues. CDR3 sequence (DNA): TGTGCCAGCTCGCCACAGGGGGCTAGTGAAAAACTGTTTTTT. Translation gives CASSPQGASEKLFF.

This clone was detected once. V gene TRBV18 combines with J gene TRBJ2-1; TRBD2 agrees at 7 bases. Germline CDR1 reads KGHSH; CDR2 reads LQKENI. CDR3 size: 17 residues. V gave up 3 bases and J gave up 0 bases; unmatched junction bases: 8. CDR3 sequence reads: CASSPERGGSSYNEQFF. CDR3 bases: TGTGCCAGCTCACCGGAACGCGGGGGAAGCTCCTACAATGAGCAGTTCTTC.

The sample holds a few counts of this clone. The gene calls are TRBV11-2 and TRBJ1-1; no clear D gene. V lost 5 bases and J lost 0, with 25 bases in between. In germline, CDR1 is SGHAT, CDR2 FQNNGV. CDR3 length equals 19 residues. CDR3 sequence (DNA): TGTGCCAGCAGCCATGAGCTGGAGTGGAGGGCGAACATGAACACTGAAGCTTTCTTT. It translates to CASSHELEWRANMNTEAFF.

The V call is TRBV11-1, the J call TRBJ1-2; 8 bases map to TRBD1. CDR3 length: 15 residues. Germline CDR1 is SGHAT and CDR2 is FQDESV (reference sequence). The trim removed 3 bases at V and 7 bases at J, leaving 10 bases unmatched. Here the CDR3 DNA reads TGTGCCAGCAGCTTGCGCGTAACAGGGGGTTCTGGCTACACCTTC. Its translation is CASSLRVTGGSGYTF.

The V and J genes are TRBV2 and TRBJ2-3; possibly TRBD1 or TRBD2 for D (5 bases each). V was clipped by 8 bases and J by 1 base, with 7 bases between them. Looked up from germline, CDR1 is SNHLY and CDR2 is FYNNEI. CDR3 length: 12 residues. CDR3 protein: CASGTRTDTQYF. The CDR3 DNA is TGTGCCAGCGGGACCCGCACAGATACGCAGTATTTT.

The chain joins TRBV27 to TRBJ2-1; 10 bases line up with TRBD2. J lost 2 bases, V lost 2 bases, and 15 bases had no gene match. Germline V gene data show CDR1 as MNHEY and CDR2 as SMNVEV (reference sequence). This CDR3 region has 20 residues. CDR3 region: CASSLRVVAGGLNPYNEQFF. DNA for the CDR3: TGTGCCAGCAGTTTAAGGGTGGTAGCGGGGGGCCTCAACCCCTACAATGAGCAGTTCTTC.

This clone was observed a handful of times. This same CDR3 is encoded by further DNA sequences in the sample. The rearrangement uses TRBV5-1 and TRBJ2-6, with D possibly being TRBD1 or TRBD2 (5 bases each). Between the trimmed V and J ends, which lost 4 bases and 0 bases, there was a span of 14 bases. Germline V gene data show CDR1 as SGHRS and CDR2 as YFSETQ. The CDR3 totals 17 residues. The CDR3 sequence: CASSLRDRTSGANVLTF. The CDR3 region has the DNA TGCGCCAGCAGCCTGAGGGACCGAACCTCTGGGGCCAACGTCCTGACTTTC.

The chain is built from TRBV29-1 and TRBJ2-7; D gene uncertain. The germline CDR1 and CDR2 sequences are SQVTM and ANQGSEA. This CDR3 is built from 11 residues. The germline V and J ends were trimmed by 2 bases and 7 bases, with 9 bases remaining between them. DNA of the CDR3: TGCAGCGTTGAAATCACTCGGGAGCAGTACTTC. It translates to CSVEITREQYF.

This chain connects TRBV30 to TRBJ1-3; D is unresolved. V was trimmed by 2 bases and J by 11 bases, leaving 16 bases between them. Germline V gives CDR1 GTSNPN, CDR2 SVGIG (reference sequence). The CDR3 contains 13 residues. The CDR3 here is CAWSPNDGHSIYF. The DNA for the CDR3 is TGTGCCTGGAGTCCGAATGACGGTCATTCCATATATTTT. Combining the CDR3 with reference TRBV30 and TRBJ1-3 gives the whole variable domain SQTIHQWPATLVQPVGSPLSLECTVEGTSNPNLYWYRQAAGRGLQLLFYSVGIGQISSEVPQNLSASRPQDRQFILSSKKLLLSDSGFYLCAWSPNDGHSIYFGEGSWLTVV.

V and J are TRBV19 and TRBJ1-1; 7 bases map to TRBD1. The CDR3 extends over 14 amino acids. Germline lookup yields CDR1 LNHDA and CDR2 SQIVND (reference sequence). The V gene end was trimmed by 5 bases and the J gene end by 4 bases; junction bases not matched to a gene: 7. This chain's CDR3 is CASSAGQWGTEAFF. The CDR3 nucleotides are TGTGCCAGTAGTGCGGGACAGTGGGGCACTGAAGCTTTCTTT.

This clone was seen a few times. This CDR3 is CASSLQGVNQPQHF. The CDR3 nucleotides read TGTGCCAGCAGCTTGCAGGGAGTCAATCAGCCCCAGCATTTT. The chain has TRBV5-4 and TRBJ1-5, with D tentatively TRBD1 (5 bases). Germline CDR1 and CDR2: SGHNT and YYREEE (reference sequence). Trimming removed 1 base at V and 3 bases at J, with 8 bases between. The CDR3 is 14 amino acids.

Here the CDR3 reads CASSLLGTDTQYF. The CDR3 bases are TGCGCCAGCAGCCTCCTCGGCACAGATACGCAGTATTTT. The genes are TRBV5-1 and TRBJ2-3, with D hard to call. There are 13 residues in the CDR3. V lost 4 bases, J lost 1 base, and 7 bases lay in between. Looked up from germline, CDR1 is SGHRS and CDR2 is YFSETQ.

The chain joins TRBV7-9 to TRBJ1-5, with TRBD1 identical over 9 bases. V was pared by 2 bases and J by 4 bases, with 6 bases of the junction left unmatched. Looked up from germline, CDR1 is SEHNR and CDR2 is FQNEAQ (reference sequence). This CDR3 region has 16 residues. CDR3 bases: TGTGCCAGCAGCTTACAGGGGACAGGGAGAAATCAGCCCCAGCATTTT. Its translation is CASSLQGTGRNQPQHF.

The CDR3 reads CASSQGGGGAVETQYF. In DNA form, the CDR3 reads TGTGCCAGCAGCCAAGGGGGCGGGGGGGCCGTCGAGACCCAGTACTTC. The rearrangement uses TRBV4-2 and TRBJ2-5, with TRBD2 matching over 9 bases. Germline-derived CDR1 and CDR2 are LGHNA and YNFKEQ. J was trimmed by 5 bases and V by 1 base; bases with no gene match: 8. This CDR3 spans 16 amino acids.

J is TRBJ2-2 and V is TRBV7-8, with 7 bases matching TRBD2. The junction had 14 bases not matched to a gene; V was cut back by 3 bases and J by 7 bases. The CDR3 sequence is 17 residues long. Germline V gene data show CDR1 as SGHVS and CDR2 as FQNEAQ. DNA of the CDR3: TGTGCCAGCAGCTTGAGTGTTAGCGGGCAAAGGGGCGGGGAGCTGTTTTTT. Protein sequence: CASSLSVSGQRGGELFF.

This clone was counted a single time. This chain links TRBV6-5 with TRBJ1-3; the D gene is possibly TRBD1 (5 bases). Trimming pared 4 bases from V and 0 bases from J, leaving 10 bases between. This CDR3 is built from 15 residues. Germline CDR1 reads MNHEY; CDR2 reads SVGAGI. This CDR3 is CASSFDSLSGNTIYF. DNA for the CDR3: TGTGCCAGCAGTTTTGACAGCCTCTCTGGAAACACCATATATTTT.

The chain links TRBV4-2 to TRBJ2-3; 7 nucleotides match TRBD1. V shed 4 bases, J shed 6 bases, and the junction held 10 bases outside the gene matches. This CDR3 has 15 residues. CDR1 is LGHNA, CDR2 YNFKEQ, per germline. The CDR3 reads CASSPEGAPRDTQYF. CDR3 DNA: TGTGCCAGCAGCCCTGAGGGGGCCCCGAGGGATACGCAGTATTTT.

The chain uses TRBV9 and TRBJ2-5; D may be TRBD1 (7 bases). TRBJ2-7 explains the end of the DNA better; the J call may be wrong. Looked up from germline, CDR1 is SGDLS and CDR2 is YYNGEE. The CDR3 loop spans 16 amino acids. The CDR3 loop is CASSAGGGPSSYEQYF. For the CDR3, the DNA is TGTGCCAGCAGCGCAGGAGGGGGCCCCAGCTCCTACGAGCAGTACTTC.

The chain couples TRBV2 to TRBJ1-5; D is perhaps TRBD1 (5 bases). CDR1 SNHLY and CDR2 FYNNEI come from the germline V gene. The CDR3 runs 15 residues. V was shortened by 5 bases and J by 6 bases, with 17 bases between the two germline ends. The CDR3 reads CASSPDSRGRQPQHF. The CDR3 DNA reads TGTGCCAGCAGTCCGGACTCCCGGGGCCGTCAGCCCCAGCATTTT.

V is TRBV6-1 and J is TRBJ1-1; D gene uncertain. In germline, CDR1 is MNHNS, CDR2 SASEGT. Trimming took off 7 bases at V and 1 base at J, with 13 bases between the two ends. CDR3 length: 14 residues. This chain's CDR3 is CASTEVGRNTEAFF. The DNA of the CDR3 is TGTGCCAGCACTGAGGTTGGGAGGAACACTGAAGCTTTCTTT.

Worth noting for this clone: Other nucleotide sequences from this sample produce the same CDR3. The chain recombines TRBV19 with TRBJ1-2; 9 nucleotides line up with TRBD1. Germline V CDR1 and CDR2: LNHDA, SQIVND (reference sequence). V trimming: 6 bases; J trimming: 2 bases; junction bases outside the gene matches: 4. The CDR3 contains 14 residues. CDR3 sequence: CASSSTGGNYGYTF. CDR3 nucleotide sequence: TGTGCCAGTAGCTCAACAGGGGGCAACTATGGCTACACCTTC.

V and J are TRBV19 and TRBJ1-1; the D is unclear. The V end was cut by 2 bases, the J end by 1 base, with 5 bases between. The germline V gene has CDR1 LNHDA and CDR2 SQIVND (reference sequence). This CDR3 spans 13 amino acids. CDR3 nucleotides: TGTGCCAGTAGTATAATACCGAACACTGAAGCTTTCTTT. This encodes CASSIIPNTEAFF.